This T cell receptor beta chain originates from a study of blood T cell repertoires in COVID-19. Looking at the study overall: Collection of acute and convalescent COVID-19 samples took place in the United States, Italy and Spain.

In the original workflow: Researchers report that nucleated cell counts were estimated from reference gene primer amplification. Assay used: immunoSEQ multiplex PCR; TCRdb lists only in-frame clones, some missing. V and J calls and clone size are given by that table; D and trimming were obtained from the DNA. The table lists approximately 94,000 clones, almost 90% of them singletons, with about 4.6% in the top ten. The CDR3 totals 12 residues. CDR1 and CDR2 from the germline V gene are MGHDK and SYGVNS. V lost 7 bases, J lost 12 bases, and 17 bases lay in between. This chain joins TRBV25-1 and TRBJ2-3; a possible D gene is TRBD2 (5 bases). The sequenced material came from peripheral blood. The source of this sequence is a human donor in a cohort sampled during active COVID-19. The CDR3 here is CASTQGLGFQYF. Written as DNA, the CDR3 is TGTGCCAGCACCCAAGGACTGGGTTTCCAGTATTTT.